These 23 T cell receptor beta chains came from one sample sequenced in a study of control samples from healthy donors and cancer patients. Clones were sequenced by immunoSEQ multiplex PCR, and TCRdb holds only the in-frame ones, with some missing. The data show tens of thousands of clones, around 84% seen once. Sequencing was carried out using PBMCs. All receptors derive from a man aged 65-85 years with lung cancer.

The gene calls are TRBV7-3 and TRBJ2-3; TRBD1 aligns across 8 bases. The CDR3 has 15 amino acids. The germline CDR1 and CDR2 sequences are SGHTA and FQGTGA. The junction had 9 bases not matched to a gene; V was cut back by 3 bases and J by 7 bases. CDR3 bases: TGTGCCAGCAGCTTGGGCCCTCCAGGGGGCAATACGCAGTATTTT. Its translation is CASSLGPPGGNTQYF.

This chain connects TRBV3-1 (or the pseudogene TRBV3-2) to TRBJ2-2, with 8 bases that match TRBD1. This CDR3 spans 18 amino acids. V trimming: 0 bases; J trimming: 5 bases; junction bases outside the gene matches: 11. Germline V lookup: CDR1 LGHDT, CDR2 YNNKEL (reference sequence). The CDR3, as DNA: TGTGCCAGCAGCCAAGATTTGGCCAGGGGGCTATATACCGGGGAGCTGTTTTTT. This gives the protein CASSQDLARGLYTGELFF.

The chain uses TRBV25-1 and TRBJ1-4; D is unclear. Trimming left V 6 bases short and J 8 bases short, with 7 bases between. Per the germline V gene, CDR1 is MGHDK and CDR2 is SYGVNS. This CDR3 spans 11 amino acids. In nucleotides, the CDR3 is TGTGCCAGCAGATATCTAGAAAAACTGTTTTTT. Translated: CASRYLEKLFF.

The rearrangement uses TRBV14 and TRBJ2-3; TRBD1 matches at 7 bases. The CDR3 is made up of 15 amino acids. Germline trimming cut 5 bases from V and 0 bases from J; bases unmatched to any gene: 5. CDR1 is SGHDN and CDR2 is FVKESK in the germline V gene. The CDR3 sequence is CASSFTGVSTDTQYF. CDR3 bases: TGTGCCAGCAGCTTTACAGGGGTTAGCACAGATACGCAGTATTTT. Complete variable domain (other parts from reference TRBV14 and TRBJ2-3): EAGVTQFPSHSVIEKGQTVTLRCDPISGHDNLYWYRRVMGKEIKFLLHFVKESKQDESGMPNNRFLAERTGGTYSTLKVQPAELEDSGVYFCASSFTGVSTDTQYFGPGTRLTVL.

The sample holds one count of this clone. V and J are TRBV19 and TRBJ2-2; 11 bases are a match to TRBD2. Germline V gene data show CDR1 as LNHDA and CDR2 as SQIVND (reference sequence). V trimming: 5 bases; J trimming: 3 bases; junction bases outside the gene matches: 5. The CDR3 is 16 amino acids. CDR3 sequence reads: CASSGRLAGYTGELFF. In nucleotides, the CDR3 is TGTGCCAGTAGTGGACGACTAGCGGGGTACACCGGGGAGCTGTTTTTT.

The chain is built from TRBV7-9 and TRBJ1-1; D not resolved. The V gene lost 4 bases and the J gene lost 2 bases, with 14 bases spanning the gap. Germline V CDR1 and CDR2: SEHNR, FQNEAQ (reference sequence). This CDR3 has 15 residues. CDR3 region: CASSWPFGINTEAFF. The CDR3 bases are TGTGCCAGCAGCTGGCCTTTCGGGATTAACACTGAAGCTTTCTTT.

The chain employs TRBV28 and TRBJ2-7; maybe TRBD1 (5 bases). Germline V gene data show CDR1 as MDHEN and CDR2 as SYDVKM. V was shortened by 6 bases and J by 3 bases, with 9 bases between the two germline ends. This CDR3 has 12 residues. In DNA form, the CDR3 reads TGTGCCAGCAGGACAGCGAGCTACGAGCAGTACTTC. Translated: CASRTASYEQYF.

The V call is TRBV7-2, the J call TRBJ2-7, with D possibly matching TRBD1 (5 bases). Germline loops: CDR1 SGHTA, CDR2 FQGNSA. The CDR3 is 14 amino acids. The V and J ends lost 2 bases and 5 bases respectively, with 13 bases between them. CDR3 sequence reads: CASSLMQGTHEQYF. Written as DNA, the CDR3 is TGTGCCAGCAGCTTAATGCAGGGAACCCACGAGCAGTACTTC.

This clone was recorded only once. The DNA of the CDR3 is TGTGCCAGTAGTACAGATCTGGGTCGGGATCAAGAGACCCAGTACTTC. Amino acid sequence: CASSTDLGRDQETQYF. The V gene is TRBV19, the J gene TRBJ2-5; D is perhaps TRBD2 (5 bases). Germline V lookup: CDR1 LNHDA, CDR2 SQIVND (reference sequence). V lost 4 bases and J lost 2, with 17 bases in between. This CDR3 has 16 amino acids.

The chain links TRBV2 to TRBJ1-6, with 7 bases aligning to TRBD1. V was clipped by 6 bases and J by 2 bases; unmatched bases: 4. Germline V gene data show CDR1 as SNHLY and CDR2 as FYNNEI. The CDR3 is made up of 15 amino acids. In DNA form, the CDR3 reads TGTGCCAGCAGCGCTGACAGGGCCTATAATTCACCCCTCCACTTT. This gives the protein CASSADRAYNSPLHF.

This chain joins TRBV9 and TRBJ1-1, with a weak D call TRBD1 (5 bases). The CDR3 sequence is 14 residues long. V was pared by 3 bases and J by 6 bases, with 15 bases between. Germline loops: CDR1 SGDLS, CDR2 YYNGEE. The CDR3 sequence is CASSGQGSTAEAFF. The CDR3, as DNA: TGTGCCAGCAGCGGGCAGGGAAGCACGGCTGAAGCTTTCTTT.

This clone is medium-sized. The CDR3 here is CASSLVLTGELFF. CDR3 nucleotides: TGTGCCAGCAGCTTAGTACTCACCGGGGAGCTGTTTTTT. The chain uses TRBV7-9 and TRBJ2-2; no definite D call. V gave up 1 base and J gave up 4 bases, with 4 bases separating them. Germline CDR1 is SEHNR and CDR2 is FQNEAQ (reference sequence). The CDR3 contains 13 residues.

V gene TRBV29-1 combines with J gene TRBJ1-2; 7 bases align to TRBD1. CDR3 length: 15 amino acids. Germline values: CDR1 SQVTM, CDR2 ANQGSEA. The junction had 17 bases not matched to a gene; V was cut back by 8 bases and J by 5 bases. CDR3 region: CSSDRVPLSTYGYTF. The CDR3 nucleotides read TGCAGCTCCGACAGGGTTCCCCTTTCTACTTATGGCTACACCTTC.

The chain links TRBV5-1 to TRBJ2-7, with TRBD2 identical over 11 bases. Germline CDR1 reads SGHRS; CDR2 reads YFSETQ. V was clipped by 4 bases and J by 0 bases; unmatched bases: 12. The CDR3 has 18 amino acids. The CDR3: CASSLTGTSGLSSYEQYF. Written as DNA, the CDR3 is TGCGCCAGCAGCCTAACAGGGACTAGCGGTTTGAGCTCCTACGAGCAGTACTTC.

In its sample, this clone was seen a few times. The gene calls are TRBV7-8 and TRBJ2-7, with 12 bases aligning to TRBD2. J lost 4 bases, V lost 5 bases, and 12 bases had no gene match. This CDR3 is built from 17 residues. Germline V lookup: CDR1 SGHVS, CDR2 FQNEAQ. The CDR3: CASSPRLAGAAGYEQYF. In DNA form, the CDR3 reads TGTGCCAGCAGCCCCCGACTAGCGGGGGCCGCCGGTTACGAGCAGTACTTC.

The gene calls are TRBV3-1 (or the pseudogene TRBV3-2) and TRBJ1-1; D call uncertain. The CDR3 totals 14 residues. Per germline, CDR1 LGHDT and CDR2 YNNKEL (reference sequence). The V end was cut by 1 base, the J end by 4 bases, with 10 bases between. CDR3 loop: CASSQVSGITEAFF. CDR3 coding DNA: TGTGCCAGCAGCCAAGTCTCCGGGATCACTGAAGCTTTCTTT.

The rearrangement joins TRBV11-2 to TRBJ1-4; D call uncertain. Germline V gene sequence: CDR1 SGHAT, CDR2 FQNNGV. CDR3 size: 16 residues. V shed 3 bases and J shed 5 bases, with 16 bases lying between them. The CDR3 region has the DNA TGTGCCAGCAGCTTCGGGCAGGCACCCTCCAATGAAAAACTGTTTTTT. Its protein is CASSFGQAPSNEKLFF.

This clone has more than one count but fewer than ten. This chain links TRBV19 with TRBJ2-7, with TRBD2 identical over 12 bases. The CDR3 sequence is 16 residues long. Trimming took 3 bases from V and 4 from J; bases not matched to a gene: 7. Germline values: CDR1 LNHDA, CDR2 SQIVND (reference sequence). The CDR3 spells CASSIQTSGGRYEQYF. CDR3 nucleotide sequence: TGTGCCAGTAGTATTCAGACTAGCGGGGGCCGATACGAGCAGTACTTC. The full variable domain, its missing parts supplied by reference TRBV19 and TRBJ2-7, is DGGITQSPKYLFRKEGQNVTLSCEQNLNHDAMYWYRQDPGQGLRLIYYSQIVNDFQKGDIAEGYSVSREKKESFPLTVTSAQKNPTAFYLCASSIQTSGGRYEQYFGPGTRLTVT.

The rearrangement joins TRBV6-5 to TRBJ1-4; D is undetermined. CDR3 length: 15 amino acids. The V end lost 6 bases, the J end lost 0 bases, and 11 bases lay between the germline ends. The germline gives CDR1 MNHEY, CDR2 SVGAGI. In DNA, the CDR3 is TGTGCCAGCAGGGATTTAGAAGCAACTAATGAAAAACTGTTTTTT. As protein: CASRDLEATNEKLFF.

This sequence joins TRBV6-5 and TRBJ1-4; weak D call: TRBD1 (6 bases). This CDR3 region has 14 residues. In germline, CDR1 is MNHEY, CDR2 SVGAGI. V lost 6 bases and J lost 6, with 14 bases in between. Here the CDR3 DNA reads TGTGCCAGCAGACCTTTCGGGGGCCATGAAAAACTGTTTTTT. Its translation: CASRPFGGHEKLFF.

CDR3 sequence (DNA): TGTGCCTGGAGTCTCAAGGGACAGGGGAGCGGCGAGCAGTACTTC. Amino acid sequence: CAWSLKGQGSGEQYF. The gene calls are TRBV30 and TRBJ2-7; 10 nucleotides line up with TRBD1. V shed 2 bases, J shed 6 bases, and the junction held 10 bases outside the gene matches. The CDR3 sequence is 15 residues long. Germline V gene sequence: CDR1 GTSNPN, CDR2 SVGIG (reference sequence).

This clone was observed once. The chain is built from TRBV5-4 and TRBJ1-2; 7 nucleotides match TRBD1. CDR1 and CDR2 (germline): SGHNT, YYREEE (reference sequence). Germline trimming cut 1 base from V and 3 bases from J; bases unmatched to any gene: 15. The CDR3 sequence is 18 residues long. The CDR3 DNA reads TGTGCCAGCAGCTTGCCCATTCGACAGGGCCCCGGGTACTATGGCTACACCTTC. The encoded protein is CASSLPIRQGPGYYGYTF. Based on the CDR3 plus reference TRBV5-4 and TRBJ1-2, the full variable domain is ETGVTQSPTHLIKTRGQQVTLRCSSQSGHNTVSWYQQALGQGPQFIFQYYREEENGRGNFPPRFSGLQFPNYSSELNVNALELDDSALYLCASSLPIRQGPGYYGYTFGSGTRLTVV.

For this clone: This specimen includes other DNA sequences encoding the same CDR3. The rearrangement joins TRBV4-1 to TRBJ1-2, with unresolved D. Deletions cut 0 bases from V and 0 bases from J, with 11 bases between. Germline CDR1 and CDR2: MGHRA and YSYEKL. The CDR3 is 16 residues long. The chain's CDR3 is CASSQDQLEANYGYTF. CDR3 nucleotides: TGCGCCAGCAGCCAAGATCAACTAGAGGCTAACTATGGCTACACCTTC.